Included here is one TCR beta chain sequence, with context. Clones were sequenced by immunoSEQ multiplex PCR, and TCRdb holds only the in-frame ones, with some missing. The sample has about 270,000 clones, almost 85% seen once. Germline CDR1 reads MDHEN; CDR2 reads SYDVKM. The CDR3 is made up of 14 amino acids. V lost 2 bases to trimming and J lost 3 bases; unmatched junction nucleotides: 1. The sample belongs to a study of blood T cell repertoires in COVID-19. Study as a whole: PBMCs, B-cell-depleted T cells, or T cells were the source of the cDNA or gDNA that made up the material.

This clonotype was obtained from a woman aged 45-65 years with acute COVID-19. The rearrangement joins TRBV28 to TRBJ1-5; TRBD1 aligns across 7 bases. Sequencing used PBMCs or T cells enriched from blood (not recorded which). The CDR3 coding sequence is TGTGCCAGCAGTTTAGACAGGGACAATCAGCCCCAGCATTTT. Residues: CASSLDRDNQPQHF.